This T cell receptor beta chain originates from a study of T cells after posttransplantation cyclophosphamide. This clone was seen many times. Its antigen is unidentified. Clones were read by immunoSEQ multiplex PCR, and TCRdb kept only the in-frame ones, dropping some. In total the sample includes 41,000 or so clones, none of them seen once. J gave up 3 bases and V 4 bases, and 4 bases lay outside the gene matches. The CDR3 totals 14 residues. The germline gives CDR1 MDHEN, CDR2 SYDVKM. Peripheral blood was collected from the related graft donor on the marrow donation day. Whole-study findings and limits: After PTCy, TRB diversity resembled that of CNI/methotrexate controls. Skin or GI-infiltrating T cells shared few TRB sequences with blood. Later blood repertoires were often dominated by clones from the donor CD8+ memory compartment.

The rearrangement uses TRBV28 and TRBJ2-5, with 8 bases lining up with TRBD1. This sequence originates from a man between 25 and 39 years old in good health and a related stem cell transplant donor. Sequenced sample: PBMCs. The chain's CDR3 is CASSSRTGKETQYF. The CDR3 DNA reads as TGTGCCAGCAGTTCTCGGACAGGGAAAGAGACCCAGTACTTC. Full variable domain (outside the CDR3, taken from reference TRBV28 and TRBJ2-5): DVKVTQSSRYLVKRTGEKVFLECVQDMDHENMFWYRQDPGLGLRLIYFSYDVKMKEKGDIPEGYSVSREKKERFSLILESASTNQTSMYLCASSSRTGKETQYFGPGTRLLVL.